This is a list of T cell receptor beta chains from one sample in a study of blood T cell repertoires in COVID-19. TCRdb's copy holds only in-frame clones and misses some; the assay was immunoSEQ multiplex PCR. The sample consists of approximately 170,000 clones, approximately 75% of them appearing once. Material: peripheral blood. These receptors were collected from a human donor in a cohort sampled during active COVID-19. CDR3s include the opening cysteine and the closing phenylalanine or tryptophan. The order of the fields is J gene, clone size, D gene, V gene, CDR3 DNA, CDR3 protein. A D gene is named only where the DNA matches it firmly. Clone size appears in some rows only: once, few, many, or a class for an expanded clone.

TRBJ2-1,-,-,TRBV19,TGTGCCAGTAGTATAGTGCAGGCAACTTACAATGAGCAGTTCTTC,CASSIVQATYNEQFF
TRBJ1-1,-,TRBD1,TRBV19,TGTGCCAGTAACAGGGGTGACACTGAAGCTTTCTTT,CASNRGDTEAFF
TRBJ2-3,-,TRBD2,TRBV20-1,TGCAGTGCTAGTCCTAGCGGGAGGTCGTACACAGATACGCAGTATTTT,CSASPSGRSYTDTQYF
TRBJ1-1,-,-,TRBV6-5,TGTGCCAGCAGTCGTAACCGGGTGAACACTGAAGCTTTCTTT,CASSRNRVNTEAFF
TRBJ1-5,few,-,TRBV6-2/TRBV6-3,TGTGCCAGCAGTTACTGGGCAAATAGCAATCAGCCCCAGCATTTT,CASSYWANSNQPQHF
TRBJ2-3,-,-,TRBV10-2,TGCGCCAGCAGTGTGACGGGAGGCACAGATACGCAGTATTTT,CASSVTGGTDTQYF
TRBJ1-6,-,-,TRBV10-1,TGCGCCAGCAGGGTATTCTTGATCCTGACAGCCGCCTCCTATAATTCACCCCTCCACTTT,CASRVFLILTAASYNSPLHF
TRBJ2-1,-,TRBD2,TRBV27,TGTGCCAGCAGTCCTAGCGGGAGCACGTCCTACAATGAGCAGTTCTTC,CASSPSGSTSYNEQFF
TRBJ1-5,-,-,TRBV21-1,TGTGCCAGCAGCAAAGCTCCGGGTCTTGAGGGCAATCAGCCCCAGCATTTT,CASSKAPGLEGNQPQHF
TRBJ2-3,-,-,TRBV6-6,TGTGCCAGCACCCCGGGGGTTTCTAGCACAGATACGCAGTATTTT,CASTPGVSSTDTQYF
TRBJ1-5,-,-,TRBV4-3,TGCGCCAGCAGCCAAGATGGCCAGAATAGCAATCAGCCCCAGCATTTT,CASSQDGQNSNQPQHF
TRBJ1-1,-,-,TRBV5-1,TGCGCCAGCAGCTGGGACATGAACACTGAAGCTTTCTTT,CASSWDMNTEAFF
TRBJ2-7,-,TRBD1,TRBV27,TGTGCCAGCAGGACCGGGACAGGGGACCACGAGCAGTACTTC,CASRTGTGDHEQYF
TRBJ2-1,-,TRBD1,TRBV5-5,TGTGCCAGCAGCAGAGGACAGGGGGGTAGGTACAATGAGCAGTTCTTC,CASSRGQGGRYNEQFF
TRBJ2-7,-,TRBD2,TRBV3-1/TRBV3-2,TGTGCCAGCAGCCCTAGCGGGAGCGGCGAGCAGTACTTC,CASSPSGSGEQYF
TRBJ1-3,-,-,TRBV7-8,TGTGCCAGCAGCCCGGGTTCTGGAAACACCATATATTTT,CASSPGSGNTIYF
TRBJ1-2,-,TRBD1,TRBV27,TGTGCCAGCACCCCCGGCAGGGGGAACTATGGCTACACCTTC,CASTPGRGNYGYTF
TRBJ2-3,-,-,TRBV9,TGTGCCAGCAGTTTGACACTCACTAGCACAGATACGCAGTATTTT,CASSLTLTSTDTQYF
TRBJ2-5,once,TRBD2,TRBV6-1,TGTGCCAGCAGTGAAGAGGCGGGGGGGCCGTACGGGACCCAGTACTTC,CASSEEAGGPYGTQYF
TRBJ1-4,-,TRBD1,TRBV7-9,TGTGCCAGCAGGCGAGACAGGGGGAATGAAAAACTGTTTTTT,CASRRDRGNEKLFF